The 5 T cell receptor beta chains given below trace back to one sample, sequenced in a study of blood T cells in healthy people across ages. Alongside a J-beta primer mix, a sample-barcoded 5' primer served in a second PCR lasting 7 to 11 cycles. MiXCR, run by TCRdb on the 5' RACE reads, gives a single entry per CDR3 protein. The table includes some 790,000 distinct CDR3 sequences, 25% to 35% detected once. Sequences were obtained from blood. The source is a woman of 80 years or more in good health.

A few counts support this clonotype. J is TRBJ2-7 and V is TRBV2; 15 bases fit TRBD2. J lost 4 bases, V lost 6 bases, and 4 bases had no gene match. Germline V gene sequence: CDR1 SNHLY, CDR2 FYNNEI. This CDR3 region has 15 residues. The CDR3 bases are TGTGCCAGCAGCGGGACTAGCGGGGGGCCATACGAGCAGTACTTC. Protein product: CASSGTSGGPYEQYF.

Here the CDR3 reads CASSHGQGSETQYF. Written as DNA, the CDR3 is TGTGCCAGCTCACACGGACAGGGGTCGGAGACCCAGTACTTC. The rearrangement uses TRBV18 and TRBJ2-7; 9 bases align to TRBD1. The J call may not be correct, given that the DNA end is closer to TRBJ2-5. Germline V gives CDR1 KGHSH, CDR2 LQKENI. The CDR3 consists of 14 residues.

This clonotype was recorded many times. The V call is TRBV7-2, the J call TRBJ2-1; 9 bases line up with TRBD1. The length of the CDR3 is 15 residues. Germline V gives CDR1 SGHTA, CDR2 FQGNSA. V was pared by 3 bases and J by 4 bases, with 4 bases of the junction left unmatched. This CDR3 is CASSLTGGGYNEQFF. The CDR3 nucleotides read TGTGCCAGCAGCTTGACAGGGGGTGGTTACAATGAGCAGTTCTTC.

This chain connects TRBV6-5 to TRBJ1-1; TRBD1 might be the D (6 bases). The CDR3 has 13 amino acids. Germline V gene data show CDR1 as MNHEY and CDR2 as SVGAGI. V lost 6 bases to trimming and J lost 3 bases, with 11 bases between them. CDR3 amino acids: CASRGTGYTEAFF. The CDR3 DNA reads as TGTGCCAGCAGAGGAACAGGGTACACTGAAGCTTTCTTT.

This clonotype has a handful of counts. The V and J genes are TRBV20-1 and TRBJ2-5; D may be TRBD1 or TRBD2 (6 bases each). The germline CDR1 and CDR2 sequences are DFQATT and SNEGSKA (reference sequence). The V gene lost 6 bases and the J gene lost 5 bases, with 16 bases spanning the gap. This CDR3 comprises 13 residues. CDR3 nucleotides: TGCAGTGCCAGTGCCGGGGGCGGGGAGACCCAGTACTTC. Translating gives CSASAGGGETQYF.